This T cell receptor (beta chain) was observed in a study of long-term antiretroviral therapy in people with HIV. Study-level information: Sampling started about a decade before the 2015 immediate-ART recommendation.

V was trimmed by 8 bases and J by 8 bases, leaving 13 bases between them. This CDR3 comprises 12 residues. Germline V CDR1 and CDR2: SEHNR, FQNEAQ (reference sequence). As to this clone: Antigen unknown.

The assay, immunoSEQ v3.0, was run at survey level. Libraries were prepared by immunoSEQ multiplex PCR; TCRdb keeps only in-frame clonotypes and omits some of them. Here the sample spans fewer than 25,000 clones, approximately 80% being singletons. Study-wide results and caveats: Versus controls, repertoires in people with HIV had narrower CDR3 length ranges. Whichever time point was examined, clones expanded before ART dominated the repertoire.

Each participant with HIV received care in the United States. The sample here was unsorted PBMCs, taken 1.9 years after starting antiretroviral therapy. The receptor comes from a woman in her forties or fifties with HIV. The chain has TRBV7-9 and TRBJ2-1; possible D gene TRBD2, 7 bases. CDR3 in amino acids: CASARGGYEQFF. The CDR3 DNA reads TGTGCCAGCGCGAGGGGGGGCTATGAGCAGTTCTTC. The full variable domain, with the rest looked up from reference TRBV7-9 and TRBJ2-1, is DTGVSQNPRHKITKRGQNVTFRCDPISEHNRLYWYRQTLGQGPEFLTYFQNEAQLEKSRLLSDRFSAERPKGSFSTLEIQRTEQGDSAMYLCASARGGYEQFFGPGTRLTVL.